Below, 29 T cell receptor beta chains from the same sample are listed, as sequenced in a study of T cell clonality in common variable immunodeficiency. Only in-frame clones appear in the TCRdb table, and some are missing; sequencing was by immunoSEQ multiplex PCR. This table holds some 60,000 clones with no singletons; the top ten claim around 1.6%. Sequenced material: peripheral blood mononuclear cells. The source of these receptors is a person aged 18 to 75 in good health.

This clone was recorded many times. Read coverage stops 3 residues before the CDR3 terminus; the germline J gene supplies the remainder. This chain uses TRBV18 with TRBJ2-7; tentatively, D is TRBD1 (6 bases). V gave up 5 bases and J gave up 6 bases, with 11 bases separating them. This CDR3 is 12 amino acids long. CDR1 and CDR2 from the germline V gene are KGHSH and LQKENI. CDR3 region: CASSIDRFEQYF. The part of the CDR3 DNA that was read is TGTGCCAGCTCAATCGACAGGTTCGAG.

This clone was detected ten times or more. The sequenced CDR3 bases are TGTGCCAGCAGTCGCCGGGACAGGGGGCGCGGC. This codes for CASSRRDRGRG. The whole CDR3 reads CASSRRDRGRGYTF. The chain carries TRBV12-3 or TRBV12-4 and TRBJ1-2; 12 bases align to TRBD1. The CDR3 goes on 3 residues after the read ends, and that part is filled in from the germline J gene. This CDR3 is 14 amino acids long.

This clone was observed many times. The sequenced CDR3 bases are TGTGCCAGCAGGTTAAGGGTCCAAGAGACC. Encoded protein: CASRLRVQET. The CDR3 as a whole reads CASRLRVQETQYF. This chain connects TRBV28 to TRBJ2-5, with no clear D. The read ends 3 residues early relative to the CDR3; the germline J gene fills the gap. V lost 6 bases and J lost 1, with 9 bases in between. The CDR3 has 13 residues. Germline V CDR1 and CDR2: MDHEN, SYDVKM.

Many counts were recorded for this clone. The read ends 3 residues before the CDR3 terminus; that terminus is restored from the germline J gene. This chain links TRBV6-2 or TRBV6-3 with TRBJ2-7; D may be TRBD2 (6 bases). V lost 6 bases, J lost 6 bases, and 15 bases lay in between. Per the germline V gene, CDR1 is MNHEY and CDR2 is SVGEGT. The CDR3 consists of 13 residues. The CDR3: CASRTPGGAEQYF. The part of the CDR3 DNA that was read is TGTGCCAGCAGAACCCCCGGCGGGGCCGAG.

There are many counts of this clone. The junction departs from the called germline gene at one end, perhaps through a read error. The read comes to an end 3 residues before the CDR3 does, leaving the germline J gene to fill in the end. This chain joins TRBV4-2 and TRBJ2-1; D is unresolved. The germline V gene encodes CDR1 LGHNA and CDR2 YNFKEQ. This CDR3 comprises 17 residues. The CDR3 sequence is CASSPRFRSLTYNEQFF. CDR3 DNA, as far as it was read: TGCGCCAGCAGCCCCCGCTTTAGATCGCTTACTTACAATGAG.

In this sample, this clone turned up many times. The CDR3 end lies 3 residues beyond the end of the read and is filled in from the germline J gene. The chain is built from TRBV2 and TRBJ2-3, with D unclear. V lost 6 bases and J 1 base, leaving 8 bases between the germline ends. The CDR3 spans 13 residues. Per germline, CDR1 SNHLY and CDR2 FYNNEI. The chain's CDR3 is CASRLAGTDTQYF. CDR3 bases read: TGTGCCAGCAGGCTGGCCGGCACAGATACG.

This clone was seen many times. The sequenced fragment ends 3 residues before the CDR3 boundary, so the rest is inferred from the germline J gene. The chain couples TRBV20-1 to TRBJ2-7; 7 positions match TRBD1. The CDR3 spans 14 residues. V lost 6 bases and J lost 1; bases outside the gene matches: 9. Germline V gene lookup returns CDR1 DFQATT and CDR2 SNEGSKA (reference sequence). CDR3 loop: CSASYRDSSYEQYF. Incomplete CDR3 DNA: TGCAGTGCCAGTTATCGGGACAGTTCCTACGAG.

This clone showed up just a few times. The read comes to an end 3 residues before the CDR3 does, leaving the germline J gene to fill in the end. The V and J genes are TRBV10-2 and TRBJ2-5, with D perhaps matching TRBD2 (6 bases). V was clipped by 6 bases and J by 4 bases, with 18 bases between them. Germline CDR1 is WSHSY and CDR2 is SAAADI. This CDR3 has 15 amino acids. The sequenced part of the CDR3 DNA is TGCGCCAGCAGATACGGGACTCCCTATTTAGAGACC. Translated, it gives CASRYGTPYLET. The entire CDR3 is CASRYGTPYLETQYF.

This clone was found many times. The junction does not match germline at one end; this may be a read error. Read sequence stops 3 residues before the CDR3 end, and the germline J gene provides the missing end. The gene calls are TRBV4-2 and TRBJ1-2; TRBD1 is a possible D gene (6 bases). Germline V lookup: CDR1 LGHNA, CDR2 YNFKEQ. The length of the CDR3 is 15 residues. CDR3: CASSQDPPRGGGYTF. The sequenced CDR3 bases are TGCGCCAGCAGCCAAGATCCCCCCAGGGGTGGTGGC.

This clone appeared many times. The read halts 3 residues ahead of the CDR3 end, with the missing end drawn from the germline J gene. This rearrangement joins TRBV18 to TRBJ2-1, with 8 nucleotides matching TRBD2. Germline lookup yields CDR1 KGHSH and CDR2 LQKENI. This CDR3 is 15 amino acids long. J gave up 6 bases and V 3 bases, and 7 bases lay outside the gene matches. Incomplete CDR3 DNA: TGTGCCAGCTCACCGCAGCGGGAGTCGTTCAATGAG. Its protein product is CASSPQRESFNE. The full CDR3 protein reads CASSPQRESFNEQFF.

This clone was counted many times. Sequencing ends 3 residues short of the CDR3 end; the germline J gene provides the rest. This chain connects TRBV30 to TRBJ1-1; 9 nucleotides agree with TRBD1. The CDR3 runs to 14 residues. Losses at the gene ends were 3 bases for V and 4 bases for J; bases not matched to a gene: 6. CDR1 and CDR2 (germline): GTSNPN, SVGIG (reference sequence). The CDR3 bases that were read are TGTGCCTGGAGAGGACAGGGGTCCAGCACTGAA. Translation gives CAWRGQGSSTE. The whole CDR3 protein is CAWRGQGSSTEAFF.

This clone was seen ten or more times. The CDR3 end lies 3 residues beyond the end of the read and is filled in from the germline J gene. This sequence joins TRBV20-1 and TRBJ2-5; TRBD2 might be the D (6 bases). The length of the CDR3 is 15 residues. Trimming removed 2 bases at V and 1 base at J, with 14 bases between. Per germline, CDR1 DFQATT and CDR2 SNEGSKA (reference sequence). The CDR3 loop reads CSARMIADIQETQYF. CDR3 bases read: TGCAGTGCTAGAATGATAGCGGATATCCAAGAGACC.

In its sample, this clone was seen many times. Read data end 3 residues before the CDR3 end; the end is taken from the germline J gene. V and J are TRBV7-8 and TRBJ2-5, with 7 bases matching TRBD2. The CDR3 has 14 amino acids. Germline loops: CDR1 SGHVS, CDR2 FQNEAQ. V shed 1 base and J 3 bases; nucleotides not matched to a gene: 2. The sequenced CDR3 bases are TGTGCCAGCAGCTTAGTCCGGGGGGAAGAGACC. Translated, it gives CASSLVRGEET. The complete CDR3 sequence is CASSLVRGEETQYF. The entire variable domain, with the rest obtained from reference TRBV7-8 and TRBJ2-5, is as follows: GAGVSQSPRYKVAKRGQDVALRCDPISGHVSLFWYQQALGQGPEFLTYFQNEAQLDKSGLPSDRFFAERPEGSVSTLKIQRTQQEDSAVYLCASSLVRGEETQYFGPGTRLLVL.

This clone was seen many times. The read ends 3 residues shy of where the CDR3 ends; the end is completed using the germline J gene. V gene TRBV4-1 combines with J gene TRBJ2-7, with D maybe TRBD2 (6 bases). CDR3 length: 14 residues. Trimming took off 2 bases at V and 2 bases at J, with 10 bases between the two ends. Looked up from germline, CDR1 is MGHRA and CDR2 is YSYEKL. The CDR3 loop is CASSQSWGAYEQYF. Incomplete CDR3 DNA: TGCGCCAGCAGCCAAAGCTGGGGGGCCTACGAG.

This clone has a count of ten or more. The read gets to within 3 residues of the CDR3 end, and the germline J gene fills in the rest. J is TRBJ1-2 and V is TRBV29-1, with 7 bases lining up with TRBD1. CDR1 and CDR2 (germline): SQVTM, ANQGSEA. The CDR3 is 12 amino acids. Trimming took 6 bases from V and 6 from J; bases not matched to a gene: 7. The sequenced CDR3 bases are TGCAGCGTCCCACGGACAGGCGATGGC. Translated: CSVPRTGDG. The complete CDR3 reads CSVPRTGDGYTF.

This clone has a count of ten or more. The CDR3 goes on 3 residues after the read ends, and that part is filled in from the germline J gene. This rearrangement joins TRBV7-9 to TRBJ2-2; 8 positions agree with TRBD1. The trim removed 6 bases at V and 5 bases at J, leaving 5 bases unmatched. From germline, CDR1 is SEHNR and CDR2 FQNEAQ (reference sequence). The CDR3 covers 14 residues. The CDR3 DNA, read in part, is TGTGCCAGCAGTACACAGGGGGGAACCGGGGAG. Encoded protein: CASSTQGGTGE. The CDR3 in its entirety is CASSTQGGTGELFF.

This clone was seen a few times. The read falls 3 residues short of the CDR3 end, and the missing part is taken from the germline J gene. The J gene is TRBJ2-5, the V gene TRBV5-1, with no clear D. This CDR3 is 15 amino acids long. Per germline, CDR1 SGHRS and CDR2 YFSETQ. The V end was cut by 0 bases, the J end by 5 bases, with 14 bases between. The sequenced CDR3 bases are TGCGCCAGCAGCTTGGGACACCGAGTAGGGGAGACC. As protein: CASSLGHRVGET. The entire CDR3 reads CASSLGHRVGETQYF. Based on the CDR3 plus reference TRBV5-1 and TRBJ2-5, the full variable domain is KAGVTQTPRYLIKTRGQQVTLSCSPISGHRSVSWYQQTPGQGLQFLFEYFSETQRNKGNFPGRFSGRQFSNSRSEMNVSTLELGDSALYLCASSLGHRVGETQYFGPGTRLLVL.

In its sample, this clone was seen many times. Read sequence stops 3 residues before the CDR3 end, and the germline J gene provides the missing end. The V gene is TRBV20-1, the J gene TRBJ2-1, with 8 nucleotides matching TRBD1. CDR3 length equals 15 residues. V trimming: 3 bases; J trimming: 0 bases; junction bases outside the gene matches: 4. Germline V CDR1 and CDR2: DFQATT, SNEGSKA (reference sequence). Incomplete CDR3 DNA: TGCAGTGCTAGGGACAGGGTGCGCTCCTACAATGAG. As protein: CSARDRVRSYNE. In full, the CDR3 is CSARDRVRSYNEQFF.

Many counts were recorded for this clone. Read sequence stops 3 residues before the CDR3 end, and the germline J gene provides the missing end. The chain has TRBV20-1 and TRBJ1-1; TRBD1 might be the D (5 bases). The CDR3 runs 15 residues. Germline V gene sequence: CDR1 DFQATT, CDR2 SNEGSKA (reference sequence). Trimming shortened V by 2 bases and J by 3 bases, and 16 bases separated the two germline ends. Incomplete CDR3 DNA: TGCAGTGCTAGACAGGGTTCGACTTTGGACACTGAA. This encodes CSARQGSTLDTE. The full CDR3 is CSARQGSTLDTEAFF.

The sample holds many counts of this clone. The sequence runs out 3 residues before the end of the CDR3; the remainder is reconstructed from the germline J gene. This sequence joins TRBV20-1 and TRBJ2-1; 8 nucleotides agree with TRBD1. The J segment lost 6 bases and the V segment lost 2 bases, leaving 9 bases of the junction unmatched. Germline V gene sequence: CDR1 DFQATT, CDR2 SNEGSKA (reference sequence). There are 15 residues in the CDR3. The CDR3 protein is CSARTHGQGANEQFF. CDR3 DNA, as far as it was read: TGCAGTGCTAGAACGCATGGACAGGGCGCCAATGAG.

This clone has at least ten counts. The sequenced fragment ends 3 residues before the CDR3 boundary, so the rest is inferred from the germline J gene. The chain carries TRBV20-1 and TRBJ2-1; D unclear. V lost 0 bases and J lost 0, with 12 bases in between. Germline V gene data show CDR1 as DFQATT and CDR2 as SNEGSKA (reference sequence). CDR3 size: 16 residues. CDR3 amino acids: CSARDQAKSSYNEQFF. The CDR3 bases that were read are TGCAGTGCTAGAGATCAAGCCAAGAGCTCCTACAATGAG.

This clone was seen many times. The read gets to within 3 residues of the CDR3 end, and the germline J gene fills in the rest. The chain joins TRBV20-1 to TRBJ1-6, with 10 positions matching TRBD1. In germline, CDR1 is DFQATT, CDR2 SNEGSKA (reference sequence). The CDR3 is made up of 14 amino acids. Unmatched junction bases numbered 6, after V lost 7 bases and J lost 6 bases. CDR3 in amino acids: CSGGRQGANSPLHF. The part of the CDR3 DNA that was read is TGCAGTGGCGGAAGACAGGGGGCTAATTCACCC.

This clone was seen repeatedly, ten times or more. Sequence at one end of the junction differs from germline and may be a read error. With the read ending 3 residues before the CDR3 end, the germline J gene is used to fill in that end. The chain links TRBV4-2 to TRBJ1-1, with D hard to call. Germline assignment: CDR1 LGHNA and CDR2 YNFKEQ. The CDR3 is 16 residues long. CDR3 residues: CASSQDVRAPHTEAFF. CDR3 DNA, as far as it was read: TGCGCCAGCAGCCAAGATGTGCGGGCCCCGCACACTGAA.

This clone was seen at least ten times. The read ends 3 residues early relative to the CDR3; the germline J gene fills the gap. The rearrangement links TRBV7-2 to TRBJ2-7, with TRBD2 matching 9 bases. V gave up 5 bases and J gave up 2 bases; unmatched junction bases: 1. CDR1 SGHTA and CDR2 FQGNSA come from the germline V gene. This CDR3 comprises 13 residues. CDR3 region: CASSRTSAYEQYF. CDR3 DNA, as far as it was read: TGTGCCAGCAGCCGGACTAGCGCCTACGAG.

This clone was observed many times. Read sequence stops 3 residues before the CDR3 end, and the germline J gene provides the missing end. V is TRBV7-6 and J is TRBJ2-7; 7 positions agree with TRBD1. Unmatched junction bases numbered 7, after V lost 4 bases and J lost 1 base. Per the germline V gene, CDR1 is SGHVS and CDR2 is FNYEAQ. This CDR3 region has 15 residues. This CDR3 is CASSSTGDGSYEQYF. Partial CDR3 DNA: TGTGCCAGCAGCTCCACAGGGGACGGGTCCTACGAG.

On this clone: The read ends 3 residues before the CDR3 terminus; that terminus is restored from the germline J gene. The rearrangement joins TRBV19 to TRBJ2-1, with 9 nucleotides matching TRBD1. CDR1 and CDR2 (germline): LNHDA, SQIVND (reference sequence). V lost 6 bases to trimming and J lost 5 bases; unmatched junction nucleotides: 8. The CDR3 runs to 15 residues. CDR3 DNA, as far as it was read: TGTGCCAGTAGATCCAAGGGACAGGGAAACAATGAG. Translated, it gives CASRSKGQGNNE. The whole CDR3 sequence is CASRSKGQGNNEQFF.

This clone was detected ten times or more. From the germline J gene comes the end of the CDR3, since the read stops 3 residues before it. This chain joins TRBV5-1 and TRBJ2-7; 7 bases align to TRBD1. The CDR3 contains 15 residues. Germline lookup yields CDR1 SGHRS and CDR2 YFSETQ. The V segment lost 1 base and the J segment 2 bases; nucleotides outside the gene matches: 6. The covered CDR3 bases are TGCGCCAGCAGCTTGACGGGACAGACCACCTACGAG. Residues: CASSLTGQTTYE. The entire CDR3 is CASSLTGQTTYEQYF.

This clone was recorded many times. The read ends 3 residues shy of where the CDR3 ends; the end is completed using the germline J gene. V is TRBV12-3 or TRBV12-4 and J is TRBJ1-2; D is unclear. Trimming removed 3 bases from V and 6 bases from J, with 5 bases in between. CDR3 length: 11 residues. The DNA read from the CDR3 is TGTGCCAGCAGTTTGAGGGATGGC. Amino acid sequence: CASSLRDG. The full-length CDR3 reads as CASSLRDGYTF.

This clone showed up many times. Read coverage stops 3 residues before the CDR3 terminus; the germline J gene supplies the remainder. This sequence joins TRBV7-9 and TRBJ2-1; a possible D gene is TRBD2 (5 bases). The CDR3 runs 12 residues. With 5 bases removed from V and 9 bases from J, the gap between germline ends came to 11 bases. Germline-derived CDR1 and CDR2 are SEHNR and FQNEAQ (reference sequence). Incomplete CDR3 DNA: TGTGCCAGCAGCACATCCAGCGGTGAG. Amino acids: CASSTSSGE. From start to end, the CDR3 is CASSTSSGEQFF.